This TCR beta chain was captured in a study of cytomegalovirus exposure and HLA in healthy donors. The study's findings and limits: Listed as cytomegalovirus-associated were about 160 TCR beta chains. Rare TCR sequences predominated, though certain public TCRs were found in many donors.

Data came from immunoSEQ multiplex PCR; TCRdb stores just in-frame clones and leaves some out. Of 230,000 or so clones in the sample, 88% are singletons; the top ten hold 2.5% to 3.5%. With regard to this clone: Its specificity is unknown.

The TCR comes from a woman between 18 and 29 years old in good health and CMV-seronegative. Sequenced sample: PBMCs.

CDR3 sequence: CARGGRANEQFF. Written as DNA, the CDR3 is TGTGCCAGGGGGGGGCGGGCCAATGAGCAGTTCTTC. The genes are TRBV2 and TRBJ2-1; D possibly corresponds to TRBD2 (7 bases). Germline V gene data show CDR1 as SNHLY and CDR2 as FYNNEI. The CDR3 runs 12 residues. V lost 9 bases to trimming and J lost 6 bases, with 12 bases between them.